Below are 30 T cell receptor beta chains sequenced from a single sample in a study of blood T cell repertoires in COVID-19. Produced via immunoSEQ multiplex PCR; TCRdb's table is partial and in-frame only. Of roughly 260,000 clones in the sample, over 80% were seen once. Sequenced material: PBMCs or T cells enriched from blood (not recorded which). These receptors were collected from a human donor in a cohort exposed to, infected with or recovered from COVID-19 (not recorded which). The donor label of this sample is uncertain.

J is TRBJ1-1 and V is TRBV4-2; D uncertain. The ends were cut back, 7 bases at V and 4 bases at J, with 16 bases in the middle. CDR3 length: 14 amino acids. CDR1 is LGHNA, CDR2 YNFKEQ, per germline. The CDR3, as DNA: TGTGCCAGCACCCCGAGGGCCGGCGGCACTGAAGCTTTCTTT. It encodes CASTPRAGGTEAFF.

This clone was counted a single time. The chain couples TRBV19 to TRBJ2-3; a possible D gene is TRBD2 (6 bases). V was clipped by 1 base and J by 6 bases, with 20 bases between them. Germline V gene sequence: CDR1 LNHDA, CDR2 SQIVND (reference sequence). This CDR3 spans 17 amino acids. In nucleotides, the CDR3 is TGTGCCAGTAGTATAGGGGGAGGTGGCTTAGTTGCGGATACGCAGTATTTT. Translating gives CASSIGGGGLVADTQYF.

The chain joins TRBV5-6 to TRBJ2-7, with 12 bases lining up with TRBD2. Germline V gene lookup returns CDR1 SGHDT and CDR2 YYEEEE. Trimming removed 3 bases from V and 5 bases from J; junction bases left unmatched: 9. The CDR3 runs to 16 residues. The CDR3 region is CASSSRLAGVPNEQYF. CDR3 bases: TGTGCCAGCAGCTCGAGACTAGCGGGGGTTCCGAACGAGCAGTACTTC.

The chain combines TRBV5-6 with TRBJ1-6, with D hard to call. The CDR3 contains 12 residues. In germline, CDR1 is SGHDT, CDR2 YYEEEE. V lost 7 bases to trimming and J lost 7 bases, with 9 bases between them. Here the CDR3 reads CASQVGNSPLHF. The CDR3 DNA follows: TGTGCCAGCCAGGTTGGGAATTCACCCCTCCACTTT. Filled out from reference TRBV5-6 and TRBJ1-6, the complete variable domain reads DAGVTQSPTHLIKTRGQQVTLRCSPKSGHDTVSWYQQALGQGPQFIFQYYEEEERQRGNFPDRFSGHQFPNYSSELNVNALLLGDSALYLCASQVGNSPLHFGNGTRLTVT.

The chain has TRBV12-3 or TRBV12-4 and TRBJ2-1; 7 nucleotides match TRBD1. V lost 5 bases and J lost 13; bases outside the gene matches: 5. The CDR3 loop spans 11 amino acids. The CDR3 DNA sequence: TGTGCCAGCAGTCGGACAGGTTTACAGTTCTTC. Its translation is CASSRTGLQFF.

This clone came up once. The chain couples TRBV28 to TRBJ1-1, with a possible D match to TRBD1 (6 bases). This CDR3 has 13 amino acids. V lost 4 bases and J lost 7, with 13 bases in between. Per germline, CDR1 MDHEN and CDR2 SYDVKM. The CDR3 here is CASSWSGQFEAFF. In nucleotides, the CDR3 is TGTGCCAGCAGTTGGTCCGGACAGTTTGAAGCTTTCTTT.

V usage is TRBV4-1 and J usage is TRBJ2-2, with D possibly TRBD2 on 5 matching bases. The CDR3 contains 16 residues. V shed 1 base and J shed 6 bases, with 15 bases lying between them. The germline V gene has CDR1 MGHRA and CDR2 YSYEKL. The CDR3 here is CASSQGRISDPGELFF. The CDR3 nucleotides read TGCGCCAGCAGCCAAGGTCGAATTAGCGACCCCGGGGAGCTGTTTTTT.

The chain uses TRBV4-1 and TRBJ1-3; D gene uncertain. CDR1 is MGHRA and CDR2 is YSYEKL in the germline V gene. V was shortened by 2 bases and J by 4 bases, with 6 bases between the two germline ends. CDR3 size: 13 residues. CDR3 bases: TGCGCCAGCAGCCAAATGACAGGAAACACCATATATTTT. The encoded protein is CASSQMTGNTIYF.

The V and J genes are TRBV30 and TRBJ2-5; 11 bases are shared with TRBD1. The V and J ends lost 4 bases and 4 bases, in that order; junction bases with no gene match: 5. The germline V gene has CDR1 GTSNPN and CDR2 SVGIG (reference sequence). The CDR3 totals 14 residues. The CDR3 sequence is CAWTPGQGGETQYF. The CDR3 bases are TGTGCCTGGACCCCGGGACAGGGGGGAGAGACCCAGTACTTC.

The CDR3 loop is CASSPPFQGEIDGYTF. The CDR3 DNA sequence: TGTGCCAGCAGCCCACCCTTCCAGGGGGAAATCGACGGCTACACCTTC. The chain is built from TRBV7-9 and TRBJ1-2; 7 bases agree with TRBD1. This CDR3 contains 16 residues. CDR1 is SEHNR, CDR2 FQNEAQ, per germline (reference sequence). V lost 5 bases, J lost 8 bases, and 17 bases stayed unmatched. Supplemented by reference TRBV7-9 and TRBJ1-2, the full variable domain reads DTGVSQNPRHKITKRGQNVTFRCDPISEHNRLYWYRQTLGQGPEFLTYFQNEAQLEKSRLLSDRFSAERPKGSFSTLEIQRTEQGDSAMYLCASSPPFQGEIDGYTFGSGTRLTVV.

V gene TRBV5-4 combines with J gene TRBJ1-3, with D unclear. The CDR3 spans 14 residues. V lost 1 base to trimming and J lost 1 base, with 6 bases between them. In germline, CDR1 is SGHNT, CDR2 YYREEE (reference sequence). This CDR3 reads CASSLYGSGNTIYF. CDR3 DNA sequence: TGTGCCAGCAGCTTGTACGGGTCTGGAAACACCATATATTTT.

The V and J genes are TRBV7-6 and TRBJ2-2; no definite D call. Germline CDR1 is SGHVS and CDR2 is FNYEAQ. The CDR3 contains 15 residues. Trimming left V 2 bases short and J 0 bases short, with 7 bases between. CDR3 sequence reads: CASSLITANTGELFF. The CDR3 DNA follows: TGTGCCAGCAGCTTAATAACGGCGAACACCGGGGAGCTGTTTTTT.

The chain has TRBV7-2 and TRBJ1-1, with D uncertain. CDR1 is SGHTA and CDR2 is FQGNSA in the germline V gene. V gave up 1 base and J gave up 4 bases, with 13 bases separating them. CDR3 length: 15 residues. CDR3 DNA sequence: TGTGCCAGCAGCTTAGAACCACGGGGATCCACTGAAGCTTTCTTT. This translates into CASSLEPRGSTEAFF.

The V gene is TRBV7-2, the J gene TRBJ1-1; possibly TRBD1 for D (5 bases). The CDR3 extends over 14 amino acids. Trimming cost V 4 bases and J 1 base, with 10 bases left between them. The germline gives CDR1 SGHTA, CDR2 FQGNSA. The CDR3 is CASSSWDSNTEAFF. For the CDR3, the DNA is TGTGCCAGCAGCTCTTGGGACTCGAACACTGAAGCTTTCTTT.

This sequence joins TRBV6-1 and TRBJ1-1; D unclear. The V gene lost 5 bases and the J gene lost 3 bases, with 4 bases spanning the gap. The V gene's germline CDR1 is MNHNS and CDR2 SASEGT. This CDR3 region has 11 residues. CDR3 DNA sequence: TGTGCCAGCAGTCCGTACACTGAAGCTTTCTTT. Its protein product is CASSPYTEAFF.

This chain joins TRBV4-1 and TRBJ2-7; 8 bases map to TRBD2. V trimming: 2 bases; J trimming: 1 base; junction bases outside the gene matches: 10. Germline values: CDR1 MGHRA, CDR2 YSYEKL. The CDR3 is 17 residues long. As DNA, the CDR3 is TGCGCCAGCAGCCAACCTAAACGGGGGGGGTTGTCCTACGAGCAGTACTTC. Amino acid sequence: CASSQPKRGGLSYEQYF.

This chain uses TRBV11-1 with TRBJ1-1, with TRBD1 as a possible D gene (5 bases). This CDR3 has 12 residues. CDR1 is SGHAT and CDR2 is FQDESV in the germline V gene (reference sequence). The germline V and J ends were trimmed by 8 bases and 6 bases, with 13 bases remaining between them. The CDR3 reads CASAGGFAEAFF. CDR3 sequence (DNA): TGTGCCAGCGCCGGGGGATTCGCTGAAGCTTTCTTT. The full variable domain, completed using reference TRBV11-1 and TRBJ1-1, is EAEVAQSPRYKITEKSQAVAFWCDPISGHATLYWYRQILGQGPELLVQFQDESVVDDSQLPKDRFSAERLKGVDSTLKIQPAELGDSAMYLCASAGGFAEAFFGQGTRLTVV.

The chain combines TRBV27 with TRBJ2-7; tentative D call: TRBD1 (5 bases). The CDR3 totals 17 residues. Germline V gene data show CDR1 as MNHEY and CDR2 as SMNVEV (reference sequence). V dropped 0 bases and J dropped 2 bases, with 17 bases sitting between them. CDR3: CASSLSAYRSLPYEQYF. The CDR3 DNA follows: TGTGCCAGCAGTTTATCCGCCTACAGGTCCCTACCCTACGAGCAGTACTTC.

V and J are TRBV7-2 and TRBJ1-2, with a possible D match to TRBD1 (6 bases). Germline V gives CDR1 SGHTA, CDR2 FQGNSA. The V end lost 2 bases, the J end lost 2 bases, and 6 bases lay between the germline ends. CDR3 length equals 13 residues. The CDR3 sequence: CASSLQGNYGYTF. For the CDR3, the DNA is TGTGCCAGCAGCTTACAGGGGAACTATGGCTACACCTTC. Based on the CDR3 plus reference TRBV7-2 and TRBJ1-2, the full variable domain is GAGVSQSPSNKVTEKGKDVELRCDPISGHTALYWYRQSLGQGLEFLIYFQGNSAPDKSGLPSDRFSAERTGGSVSTLTIQRTQQEDSAVYLCASSLQGNYGYTFGSGTRLTVV.

V and J are TRBV29-1 and TRBJ1-2; D is perhaps TRBD1 (5 bases). V was cut by 7 bases and J by 4 bases, with 16 bases left in between. The CDR3 sequence is 13 residues long. Germline CDR1 reads SQVTM; CDR2 reads ANQGSEA. DNA of the CDR3: TGCAGCGCCACCGGGACTGTCGGCTATGGCTACACCTTC. It specifies CSATGTVGYGYTF.

The rearrangement joins TRBV7-3 to TRBJ2-3; D is possibly TRBD1 (6 bases). V was pared by 5 bases and J by 4 bases, with 13 bases between. The CDR3 spans 14 residues. Germline values: CDR1 SGHTA, CDR2 FQGTGA. In DNA form, the CDR3 reads TGTGCCAGCAGCCCATGGGACACCTCAGATACGCAGTATTTT. It translates to CASSPWDTSDTQYF.

This clone was detected only a few times. The CDR3 DNA reads TGTGCCAGCAGTTTGGGTCAGGGGACAGCTTTCTTT. It codes for CASSLGQGTAFF. The chain is built from TRBV28 and TRBJ1-1; TRBD1 is a possible D gene (6 bases). The V end was cut by 3 bases, the J end by 10 bases, with 12 bases between. Per the germline V gene, CDR1 is MDHEN and CDR2 is SYDVKM. This CDR3 spans 12 amino acids. Using reference TRBV28 and TRBJ1-1 for the parts outside the CDR3, the full variable domain is DVKVTQSSRYLVKRTGEKVFLECVQDMDHENMFWYRQDPGLGLRLIYFSYDVKMKEKGDIPEGYSVSREKKERFSLILESASTNQTSMYLCASSLGQGTAFFGQGTRLTVV.

The V gene is TRBV25-1, the J gene TRBJ1-2, with a possible D match to TRBD1 (5 bases). Germline V lookup: CDR1 MGHDK, CDR2 SYGVNS. V gave up 1 base and J gave up 1 base, with 7 bases separating them. There are 14 residues in the CDR3. CDR3 region: CASSELDSNYGYTF. The CDR3 bases are TGTGCCAGCAGTGAATTAGACAGTAACTATGGCTACACCTTC.

The chain combines TRBV4-3 with TRBJ1-1; the D gene is possibly TRBD1 (6 bases). The CDR3 totals 15 residues. Per germline, CDR1 LGHNA and CDR2 YSLEER. V shed 0 bases and J shed 0 bases, with 8 bases lying between them. This CDR3 reads CASSQDKGVNTEAFF. The CDR3, as DNA: TGCGCCAGCAGCCAAGATAAGGGGGTGAACACTGAAGCTTTCTTT.

The chain uses TRBV29-1 and TRBJ1-1; 8 bases line up with TRBD1. The germline V gene has CDR1 SQVTM and CDR2 ANQGSEA. V trimming: 6 bases; J trimming: 1 base; junction bases outside the gene matches: 7. The CDR3 length is 14 residues. CDR3 loop: CSVNRQGTNTEAFF. The CDR3 region has the DNA TGCAGCGTAAACCGACAGGGGACGAACACTGAAGCTTTCTTT.

This chain connects TRBV15 to TRBJ1-2, with a tentative D call TRBD1 (5 bases). From germline, CDR1 is LNHNV and CDR2 YYDKDF (reference sequence). V lost 8 bases and J 2 bases, leaving 9 bases between the germline ends. CDR3 size: 12 residues. Here the CDR3 DNA reads TGTGCCACCGGGGCGGGGAACTATGGCTACACCTTC. It translates to CATGAGNYGYTF.

The chain employs TRBV18 and TRBJ1-4, with TRBD1 matching 7 bases. Germline V gives CDR1 KGHSH, CDR2 LQKENI. After removal of 3 bases from V and 12 bases from J, the junction contained 10 bases not matched to a gene. The CDR3 runs to 14 residues. The CDR3 nucleotides read TGTGCCAGCTCACCGAACGAGGGGGCTAGGGAACTGTTTTTT. This encodes CASSPNEGARELFF.

The rearrangement uses TRBV5-1 and TRBJ1-6; the match to TRBD1 covers 10 bases. The ends lost 2 bases at V and 10 bases at J; junction bases unmatched: 9. The germline V gene encodes CDR1 SGHRS and CDR2 YFSETQ. The CDR3 is made up of 16 amino acids. CDR3 sequence: CASSFGTGAGGSPLHF. CDR3 sequence (DNA): TGCGCCAGCAGCTTTGGGACAGGGGCCGGGGGGTCACCCCTCCACTTT.

The chain carries TRBV10-3 and TRBJ2-1; 9 nucleotides align to TRBD1. This CDR3 has 15 residues. J was trimmed by 3 bases and V by 5 bases; bases with no gene match: 5. In germline, CDR1 is ENHRY, CDR2 SYGVKD. CDR3 in amino acids: CAISSTGGGYNEQFF. DNA for the CDR3: TGTGCCATCAGTTCGACAGGGGGAGGCTACAATGAGCAGTTCTTC.

The rearrangement links TRBV5-4 to TRBJ1-1; unclear D gene. The CDR3 length is 14 residues. The V end lost 1 base, the J end lost 4 bases, and 11 bases lay between the germline ends. CDR1 SGHNT and CDR2 YYREEE come from the germline V gene (reference sequence). The CDR3 here is CASSLPQAGTEAFF. The DNA for the CDR3 is TGTGCCAGCAGCTTGCCACAAGCAGGCACTGAAGCTTTCTTT.